The T cell receptor (beta chain) under discussion was sequenced for a study of regulatory T cells in long-lasting Graves disease. This CDR3 comprises 16 residues. Germline trimming cut 1 base from V and 4 bases from J; bases unmatched to any gene: 8. Per the germline V gene, CDR1 is LNHDA and CDR2 is SQIVND (reference sequence). Time point specified: newly diagnosed GD, antithyroid drugs for less than 3 months. TCR sequences were obtained from RNA taken from PBMCs. Arm-PCR of CDR3 regions and iRepertoire HTBI primers were used to build TCR beta libraries. TCRdb re-called the multiplex PCR reads through MiXCR, storing one row per CDR3 protein. This table has about 420,000 distinct CDR3 sequences, approximately 16% appearing once. This sample also appeared in a second study, on T cells in Graves' hyperthyroidism and ophthalmopathy.

The sequence came from a woman between 18 and 29 years old with Graves disease. The sample in question was peripheral blood mononuclear cells (PBMCs), obtained at new diagnosis, from a patient treated with antithyroid drugs. The chain links TRBV19 to TRBJ2-7, with 9 bases aligning to TRBD1. The CDR3 loop reads CASSIATGTGWYEQYF. In nucleotides, the CDR3 is TGTGCCAGTAGTATAGCTACCGGGACAGGGTGGTACGAGCAGTACTTC.